These T cell receptor beta chains were read from a single sample in a study of PD-1 blockade in classical Hodgkin lymphoma. Using immunoSEQ multiplex PCR, the repertoire was profiled, and TCRdb retains in-frame clones only, with some absent. This table has roughly 20,000 clones, about 73% appearing once. The sequencing here drew on peripheral blood mononuclear cells (PBMCs), taken before the fourth cycle of nivolumab. Every receptor here comes from a human donor with classical Hodgkin lymphoma. Each CDR3 is given with its conserved first and last residue. The D gene is left open where the match is weak. Clone size is stated in some rows and not others, as once, few, many or a class when expanded.

CDR3 DNA: TGTGCCAGCAGTCTTATACAGGGGGCGGATATAGATACGCAGTATTTT; CDR3 protein: CASSLIQGADIDTQYF; J gene: TRBJ2-3; V gene: TRBV28; CDR3 length: 16; clone size: few; D gene: TRBD1
CDR3 DNA: TGTGCCAGCAGTTACTCAGGGGACGGAGTGGATACGCAGTATTTT; CDR3 protein: CASSYSGDGVDTQYF; J gene: TRBJ2-3; V gene: TRBV6-5; CDR3 length: 15; clone size: -; D gene: -
CDR3 DNA: TGTGCCAGCAGTCCCTTGCCCCTGGGAGCTGTGGACGGGGAGCTGTTTTTT; CDR3 protein: CASSPLPLGAVDGELFF; J gene: TRBJ2-2; V gene: TRBV27; CDR3 length: 17; clone size: -; D gene: -
CDR3 DNA: TGTGCCAGCAGCCTCCTATGGGGGGGCACCGGGGAGCTGTTTTTT; CDR3 protein: CASSLLWGGTGELFF; J gene: TRBJ2-2; V gene: TRBV28; CDR3 length: 15; clone size: -; D gene: TRBD2
CDR3 DNA: TGTGCCAGCAGCTTGGGTGGGACAGGGGCCGGGGAGCTGTTTTTT; CDR3 protein: CASSLGGTGAGELFF; J gene: TRBJ2-2; V gene: TRBV5-4; CDR3 length: 15; clone size: -; D gene: TRBD1
CDR3 DNA: TGTGCCAGCAGCTTAAGCTTCTCCTACGAGCAGTACTTC; CDR3 protein: CASSLSFSYEQYF; J gene: TRBJ2-7; V gene: TRBV7-9; CDR3 length: 13; clone size: -; D gene: -
CDR3 DNA: TGTGCCAGCAGTTCCCTTCTTTCGGGAGATACGCAGTATTTT; CDR3 protein: CASSSLLSGDTQYF; J gene: TRBJ2-3; V gene: TRBV28; CDR3 length: 14; clone size: -; D gene: -
CDR3 DNA: TGTGCCAGCAGTCCCCCCCCTTTATACGAGCAGTACTTC; CDR3 protein: CASSPPPLYEQYF; J gene: TRBJ2-7; V gene: TRBV28; CDR3 length: 13; clone size: -; D gene: -
CDR3 DNA: TGTGCCAGCAAGGGGATTGGAAACACCATATATTTT; CDR3 protein: CASKGIGNTIYF; J gene: TRBJ1-3; V gene: TRBV25-1; CDR3 length: 12; clone size: -; D gene: -
CDR3 DNA: TGTGCCAGCAGCTTAGTATTCGGGACGCTAAAAGAGACCCAGTACTTC; CDR3 protein: CASSLVFGTLKETQYF; J gene: TRBJ2-5; V gene: TRBV7-6; CDR3 length: 16; clone size: once; D gene: -
CDR3 DNA: TGTGCCAGCAGCGCTAGCGGGAGGGTGAAGCAGTTCTTC; CDR3 protein: CASSASGRVKQFF; J gene: TRBJ2-1; V gene: TRBV14; CDR3 length: 13; clone size: medium-sized; D gene: TRBD2
CDR3 DNA: TGTGCCTGGAGTCAGGGGAAGAATGAGCAGTTCTTC; CDR3 protein: CAWSQGKNEQFF; J gene: TRBJ2-1; V gene: TRBV30; CDR3 length: 12; clone size: -; D gene: -
CDR3 DNA: TGTGCCAGCAGCCCGGGACTTTATAATCAGTTCTTC; CDR3 protein: CASSPGLYNQFF; J gene: TRBJ2-1; V gene: TRBV28; CDR3 length: 12; clone size: -; D gene: -
CDR3 DNA: TGTGCCATCAGTCCCTCGGGGGAGGCCGGGGAGCTGTTTTTT; CDR3 protein: CAISPSGEAGELFF; J gene: TRBJ2-2; V gene: TRBV10-3; CDR3 length: 14; clone size: -; D gene: -
CDR3 DNA: TGTGCCAGCAGCTTTACAGTAGATAACTATGGCTACACCTTC; CDR3 protein: CASSFTVDNYGYTF; J gene: TRBJ1-2; V gene: TRBV6-1; CDR3 length: 14; clone size: -; D gene: -
CDR3 DNA: TGTGCCAGCTCCCAGGGGGTCTGGTACAATGAGCAGTTCTTC; CDR3 protein: CASSQGVWYNEQFF; J gene: TRBJ2-1; V gene: TRBV5-4; CDR3 length: 14; clone size: -; D gene: TRBD1
CDR3 DNA: TGTGCCAGCAGTTCCCTCGGATCCTTCCGGGCTTTCTTT; CDR3 protein: CASSSLGSFRAFF; J gene: TRBJ1-1; V gene: TRBV28; CDR3 length: 13; clone size: -; D gene: -
CDR3 DNA: TGTGCCAGCAGTGACACCGGGACTAGCGGACAAGAGACCCAGTACTTC; CDR3 protein: CASSDTGTSGQETQYF; J gene: TRBJ2-5; V gene: TRBV28; CDR3 length: 16; clone size: once; D gene: TRBD2
CDR3 DNA: TGTGCCAGCAGCTTTCAATGGGACAGGGGTGACGAGCAGTACTTC; CDR3 protein: CASSFQWDRGDEQYF; J gene: TRBJ2-7; V gene: TRBV7-9; CDR3 length: 15; clone size: -; D gene: TRBD1
CDR3 DNA: TGTGCCAGCAGCGGAACATTACTAGCGGGAACTAGCACAGATACGCAGTATTTT; CDR3 protein: CASSGTLLAGTSTDTQYF; J gene: TRBJ2-3; V gene: TRBV4-2; CDR3 length: 18; clone size: -; D gene: TRBD2
CDR3 DNA: TGTGCCAGCAGCCAAGGTCGGGGGTTTGGAAACACCATATATTTT; CDR3 protein: CASSQGRGFGNTIYF; J gene: TRBJ1-3; V gene: TRBV14; CDR3 length: 15; clone size: -; D gene: -
CDR3 DNA: TGTGCCAGCTCACCACCCGGACAGGGGAACCCAACCGGGGAGCTGTTTTTT; CDR3 protein: CASSPPGQGNPTGELFF; J gene: TRBJ2-2; V gene: TRBV18; CDR3 length: 17; clone size: -; D gene: TRBD1
CDR3 DNA: TGTGCCAGCAGCACCGACGGAAGCTCCTACAATGAGCAGTTCTTC; CDR3 protein: CASSTDGSSYNEQFF; J gene: TRBJ2-1; V gene: TRBV5-4; CDR3 length: 15; clone size: -; D gene: -
CDR3 DNA: TGTGCCAGCAGCTTAGCGGGAGTCCCCTCCTACGAGCAGTACTTC; CDR3 protein: CASSLAGVPSYEQYF; J gene: TRBJ2-7; V gene: TRBV7-2; CDR3 length: 15; clone size: -; D gene: -
CDR3 DNA: TGTGCCATCAGTGATCCCCGGACAGGGGGCGAGGAGACCCAGTACTTC; CDR3 protein: CAISDPRTGGEETQYF; J gene: TRBJ2-5; V gene: TRBV10-3; CDR3 length: 16; clone size: -; D gene: TRBD1
CDR3 DNA: TGTGCCATCTCCAGGGGCGAAGGTGGCTACACCTTC; CDR3 protein: CAISRGEGGYTF; J gene: TRBJ1-2; V gene: TRBV6-1; CDR3 length: 12; clone size: -; D gene: -
CDR3 DNA: TGTGCCATCAGTGAGGCCAGCCAAGAGACCCAGTACTTC; CDR3 protein: CAISEASQETQYF; J gene: TRBJ2-5; V gene: TRBV10-3; CDR3 length: 13; clone size: -; D gene: -
CDR3 DNA: TGTGCCAGCAGCTTGGCCTCCGGGGAGCTGTTTTTT; CDR3 protein: CASSLASGELFF; J gene: TRBJ2-2; V gene: TRBV11-2; CDR3 length: 12; clone size: few; D gene: -
CDR3 DNA: TGTGCCAGCAGGAAGACTAGGTACGAGCAGTACTTC; CDR3 protein: CASRKTRYEQYF; J gene: TRBJ2-7; V gene: TRBV6-5; CDR3 length: 12; clone size: -; D gene: -
CDR3 DNA: TGTGCCAGCAGCCAAGTTGGTAGTTACGAGCAGTACTTC; CDR3 protein: CASSQVGSYEQYF; J gene: TRBJ2-7; V gene: TRBV14; CDR3 length: 13; clone size: -; D gene: -
CDR3 DNA: TGCGCCAGCAGCGTCCGGGAACGCGGAGGCTACGAGCAGTACTTC; CDR3 protein: CASSVRERGGYEQYF; J gene: TRBJ2-7; V gene: TRBV4-1; CDR3 length: 15; clone size: -; D gene: -
CDR3 DNA: TGTGCCAGCTCACCACGGACAACCTACGAGCAGTACTTC; CDR3 protein: CASSPRTTYEQYF; J gene: TRBJ2-7; V gene: TRBV18; CDR3 length: 13; clone size: -; D gene: -
CDR3 DNA: TGTGCCAGCAGTTACGGCGGGCTGAGCAACTATGGCTACACCTTC; CDR3 protein: CASSYGGLSNYGYTF; J gene: TRBJ1-2; V gene: TRBV6-6; CDR3 length: 15; clone size: -; D gene: -
CDR3 DNA: TGTGCCAGCAGCCAAGATAGAATAGAGTTAATTCCAGGCTATGGCTACACCTTC; CDR3 protein: CASSQDRIELIPGYGYTF; J gene: TRBJ1-2; V gene: TRBV14; CDR3 length: 18; clone size: few; D gene: -
CDR3 DNA: TGTGCCATCAGCGCGAAGTACACAACTAATGAAAAACTGTTTTTT; CDR3 protein: CAISAKYTTNEKLFF; J gene: TRBJ1-4; V gene: TRBV10-3; CDR3 length: 15; clone size: -; D gene: -
CDR3 DNA: TGTGCCAGCAGCCAAGATAGGACAGACCTTAGCAATCAGCCCCAGCATTTT; CDR3 protein: CASSQDRTDLSNQPQHF; J gene: TRBJ1-5; V gene: TRBV4-2; CDR3 length: 17; clone size: few; D gene: -
CDR3 DNA: TGTGCCAGCAGTGGGGGGACTAGCGGGAGTCGGTACGAGCAGTACTTC; CDR3 protein: CASSGGTSGSRYEQYF; J gene: TRBJ2-7; V gene: TRBV28; CDR3 length: 16; clone size: -; D gene: TRBD2
CDR3 DNA: TGTGCCAGCAGCTTTTGGGGGGAGACCCAGTACTTC; CDR3 protein: CASSFWGETQYF; J gene: TRBJ2-5; V gene: TRBV7-9; CDR3 length: 12; clone size: -; D gene: -
CDR3 DNA: TGTGCCAGCAGAACAGGGGAAGGCAAAAACATTCAGTACTTC; CDR3 protein: CASRTGEGKNIQYF; J gene: TRBJ2-4; V gene: TRBV7-8; CDR3 length: 14; clone size: -; D gene: TRBD1
CDR3 DNA: TGCGCCAGCAGCTCAACGCAGGGCGGTTATCAGCCCCAGCATTTT; CDR3 protein: CASSSTQGGYQPQHF; J gene: TRBJ1-5; V gene: TRBV4-1; CDR3 length: 15; clone size: -; D gene: -
CDR3 DNA: TGTGCCAGCAGTGCGGGACCCCTCACCGGGGAGCTGTTTTTT; CDR3 protein: CASSAGPLTGELFF; J gene: TRBJ2-2; V gene: TRBV6-1; CDR3 length: 14; clone size: -; D gene: -
CDR3 DNA: TGCGCCAGCAGTGAAGGCGGGAATTTCTACGAGCAGTACTTC; CDR3 protein: CASSEGGNFYEQYF; J gene: TRBJ2-7; V gene: TRBV10-1; CDR3 length: 14; clone size: -; D gene: -
CDR3 DNA: TGTGCCAGCAGTTTATCGGGGATCTTTAACACTGAAGCTTTCTTT; CDR3 protein: CASSLSGIFNTEAFF; J gene: TRBJ1-1; V gene: TRBV28; CDR3 length: 15; clone size: -; D gene: -
CDR3 DNA: TGTGCCAGCAGCCAAGGACTAGCGGGTGATACGCAGTATTTT; CDR3 protein: CASSQGLAGDTQYF; J gene: TRBJ2-3; V gene: TRBV7-6; CDR3 length: 14; clone size: -; D gene: TRBD2
CDR3 DNA: TGTGCCAGCACGGCCGTAGCGGGAGGGCCGGGGGATACGCAGTATTTT; CDR3 protein: CASTAVAGGPGDTQYF; J gene: TRBJ2-3; V gene: TRBV27; CDR3 length: 16; clone size: few; D gene: TRBD2